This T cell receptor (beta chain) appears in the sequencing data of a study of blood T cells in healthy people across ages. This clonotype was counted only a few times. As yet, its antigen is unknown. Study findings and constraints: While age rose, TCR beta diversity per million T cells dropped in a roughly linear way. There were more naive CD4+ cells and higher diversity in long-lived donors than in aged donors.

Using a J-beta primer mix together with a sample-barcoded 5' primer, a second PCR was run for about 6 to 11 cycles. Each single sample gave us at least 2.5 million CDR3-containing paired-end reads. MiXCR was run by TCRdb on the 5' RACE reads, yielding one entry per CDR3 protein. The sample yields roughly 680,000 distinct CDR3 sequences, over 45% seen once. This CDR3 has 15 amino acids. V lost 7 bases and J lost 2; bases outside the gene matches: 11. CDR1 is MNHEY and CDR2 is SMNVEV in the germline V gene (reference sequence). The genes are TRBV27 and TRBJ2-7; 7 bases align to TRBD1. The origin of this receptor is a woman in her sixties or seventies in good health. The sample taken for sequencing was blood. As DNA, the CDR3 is TGTGCCAGCAAAAGCCGACCGACAGGGCCCTACGAGCAGTACTTC. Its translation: CASKSRPTGPYEQYF.